These 21 T cell receptor beta chains were sequenced from one sample in a study of OX40 agonist ivuxolimab in advanced cancers. The table came from immunoSEQ multiplex PCR; TCRdb's copy has only in-frame clones and leaves some out. Altogether tens of thousands of clones are present, 85% to 90% being singletons, with the ten largest covering 4.8%. The sample consisted of CD4+ or CD8+ T cells sorted from blood, taken in a trial of the OX40 agonist ivuxolimab. The receptors were sampled from an adult with an advanced solid tumor such as melanoma, head and neck, liver or kidney cancer.

This sequence joins TRBV2 and TRBJ2-7; D not certain. In germline, CDR1 is SNHLY, CDR2 FYNNEI. CDR3 length: 12 residues. V was trimmed by 5 bases and J by 1 base, leaving 6 bases between them. The CDR3 reads CASSSQSYEQYF. The CDR3 DNA reads as TGTGCCAGCAGTTCGCAATCCTACGAGCAGTACTTC.

V usage is TRBV10-2 and J usage is TRBJ1-5; D is undetermined. Germline V gene sequence: CDR1 WSHSY, CDR2 SAAADI. CDR3 length equals 15 residues. V dropped 3 bases and J dropped 4 bases, with 13 bases sitting between them. Here the CDR3 reads CASSDGFRGNQPQHF. CDR3 sequence (DNA): TGCGCCAGCAGTGATGGTTTCCGGGGTAATCAGCCCCAGCATTTT.

The V call is TRBV7-9, the J call TRBJ1-2, with D possibly matching TRBD1 (6 bases). CDR1 SEHNR and CDR2 FQNEAQ come from the germline V gene (reference sequence). This CDR3 comprises 12 residues. V lost 4 bases and J 5 bases, leaving 8 bases between the germline ends. CDR3 bases: TGTGCCAGCAGCTCTGGACAGTATGGCTACACCTTC. It codes for CASSSGQYGYTF.

The rearrangement uses TRBV27 and TRBJ2-7, with 8 nucleotides matching TRBD1. The CDR3 runs 14 residues. CDR1 MNHEY and CDR2 SMNVEV come from the germline V gene (reference sequence). The ends lost 6 bases at V and 6 bases at J; junction bases unmatched: 10. The CDR3 DNA sequence: TGTGCCAGCAGCTCAGGGGGACAGGCCCGCGAGCAGTACTTC. Its protein is CASSSGGQAREQYF.

V usage is TRBV28 and J usage is TRBJ2-7; possibly TRBD1 for D (6 bases). The germline CDR1 and CDR2 sequences are MDHEN and SYDVKM. The CDR3 contains 16 residues. V dropped 3 bases and J dropped 5 bases, with 20 bases sitting between them. CDR3 sequence: CASSFILFQGNDEQYF. The CDR3 bases are TGTGCCAGCAGTTTTATCCTCTTCCAGGGGAACGACGAGCAGTACTTC.

The gene calls are TRBV5-6 and TRBJ2-2; D gene ambiguous. Per the germline V gene, CDR1 is SGHDT and CDR2 is YYEEEE. The CDR3 covers 16 residues. V was cut by 6 bases and J by 1 base, with 16 bases left in between. The CDR3 sequence: CASTRPAIKNTGELFF. CDR3 nucleotides: TGTGCCAGCACCCGTCCGGCGATTAAGAACACCGGGGAGCTGTTTTTT. The full variable domain, with the rest looked up from reference TRBV5-6 and TRBJ2-2, is DAGVTQSPTHLIKTRGQQVTLRCSPKSGHDTVSWYQQALGQGPQFIFQYYEEEERQRGNFPDRFSGHQFPNYSSELNVNALLLGDSALYLCASTRPAIKNTGELFFGEGSRLTVL.

V usage is TRBV9 and J usage is TRBJ2-3, with no clear D. The CDR3 loop spans 13 amino acids. Looked up from germline, CDR1 is SGDLS and CDR2 is YYNGEE. The V and J ends lost 0 bases and 4 bases respectively, with 6 bases between them. The CDR3 DNA sequence: TGTGCCAGCAGCGTAGTGTCCCCAGATACGCAGTATTTT. It translates to CASSVVSPDTQYF.

V is TRBV5-8 and J is TRBJ1-6; D possibly corresponds to TRBD1 (5 bases). Germline CDR1 is SGHTS and CDR2 is YDEGEE. Trimming removed 2 bases at V and 7 bases at J, with 13 bases between. The CDR3 has 15 residues. In nucleotides, the CDR3 is TGTGCCAGCAGCTTACGAGGGACGGGAAATTCACCCCTCCACTTT. It is translated as CASSLRGTGNSPLHF.

This clone is a singleton in its sample. The chain links TRBV27 to TRBJ1-5; TRBD1 matches 8 bases. Trimming cost V 6 bases and J 0 bases; bases outside gene matches: 4. This CDR3 spans 15 amino acids. The germline V gene has CDR1 MNHEY and CDR2 SMNVEV (reference sequence). CDR3 region: CASRTGVHSNQPQHF. The CDR3 nucleotides read TGTGCCAGCAGGACAGGGGTACATAGCAATCAGCCCCAGCATTTT.

The genes are TRBV19 and TRBJ1-5, with unresolved D. The CDR3 is 14 amino acids. Germline CDR1 LNHDA, CDR2 SQIVND (reference sequence). Trimming took 4 bases from V and 11 from J, leaving 18 bases between them. This chain's CDR3 is CASSTPGVDPAQHF. DNA for the CDR3: TGTGCCAGTAGTACCCCTGGGGTGGATCCAGCCCAGCATTTT.

This clone was counted between two and nine times. This rearrangement joins TRBV10-3 to TRBJ1-2; D perhaps matches TRBD1 (6 bases). The germline gives CDR1 ENHRY, CDR2 SYGVKD. Deletions cut 2 bases from V and 2 bases from J, with 18 bases between. There are 17 residues in the CDR3. This chain's CDR3 is CAISEPALYTGNYGYTF. DNA of the CDR3: TGTGCCATCAGTGAGCCCGCTCTTTATACAGGGAACTATGGCTACACCTTC.

As regards this clone: At one boundary the junction diverges from the germline segment, which might be a read error. The chain links TRBV5-1 to TRBJ2-4, with TRBD2 identical over 13 bases. CDR3 length: 16 amino acids. Germline V gives CDR1 SGHRS, CDR2 YFSETQ. This CDR3 is CASSLEGTSGIQLQYF. The DNA of the CDR3 is TGCGCCAGCAGTTTGGAAGGGACTAGCGGGATCCAACTTCAGTACTTC. Combining the CDR3 with reference TRBV5-1 and TRBJ2-4 gives the whole variable domain KAGVTQTPRYLIKTRGQQVTLSCSPISGHRSVSWYQQTPGQGLQFLFEYFSETQRNKGNFPGRFSGRQFSNSRSEMNVSTLELGDSALYLCASSLEGTSGIQLQYFGAGTRLSVL.

This clone is a singleton in its sample. At one end the junction does not follow the germline gene, possibly because of a read error. This sequence joins TRBV5-1 and TRBJ2-2; 8 nucleotides align to TRBD1. This CDR3 is 15 amino acids long. Germline loops: CDR1 SGHRS, CDR2 YFSETQ. The CDR3 sequence is CVSSSGQGGTGELFF. The DNA of the CDR3 is TGCGTCAGCAGTTCCGGACAGGGTGGCACCGGGGAGCTGTTTTTT.

The rearrangement joins TRBV7-8 to TRBJ1-2, with 7 bases aligning to TRBD1. The CDR3 is made up of 13 amino acids. The V gene's germline CDR1 is SGHVS and CDR2 FQNEAQ. J was trimmed by 8 bases and V by 5 bases; bases with no gene match: 8. CDR3 DNA sequence: TGTGCCAGCAGCCTACCAACAGGGGAAGGCTACACCTTC. Translation gives CASSLPTGEGYTF.

This clone was counted once. This chain links TRBV18 with TRBJ1-3, with D tentatively TRBD1 (5 bases). V was shortened by 0 bases and J by 2 bases, with 8 bases between the two germline ends. There are 15 residues in the CDR3. Germline assignment: CDR1 KGHSH and CDR2 LQKENI. CDR3 nucleotides: TGTGCCAGCTCACCACCGGGGACCACTGGAAACACCATATATTTT. Encoded protein: CASSPPGTTGNTIYF.

The chain couples TRBV5-1 to TRBJ1-3; 7 bases agree with TRBD1. The germline CDR1 and CDR2 sequences are SGHRS and YFSETQ. Unmatched junction bases numbered 11, after V lost 4 bases and J lost 4 bases. CDR3 length: 16 amino acids. CDR3 residues: CASSLTNLGGGNTIYF. CDR3 sequence (DNA): TGCGCCAGCAGCCTAACCAATTTAGGGGGCGGAAACACCATATATTTT.

The chain employs TRBV19 and TRBJ2-7, with D perhaps matching TRBD1 (5 bases). The CDR3 has 15 amino acids. V was trimmed by 6 bases and J by 5 bases, leaving 20 bases between them. Per germline, CDR1 LNHDA and CDR2 SQIVND (reference sequence). The CDR3 loop reads CASSHGGAGSDEQYF. CDR3 nucleotides: TGTGCCAGTAGCCACGGTGGGGCAGGGTCGGACGAGCAGTACTTC.

This chain links TRBV7-8 with TRBJ1-5, with a weak D call TRBD1 (5 bases). Germline CDR1 SGHVS, CDR2 FQNEAQ. The CDR3 runs to 14 residues. Deletions cut 3 bases from V and 5 bases from J, with 11 bases between. The CDR3 DNA is TGTGCCAGCAGCTTCGCCCTAGGGGATCAGCCCCAGCATTTT. It translates to CASSFALGDQPQHF. The full variable domain, rest sourced from reference TRBV7-8 and TRBJ1-5, is GAGVSQSPRYKVAKRGQDVALRCDPISGHVSLFWYQQALGQGPEFLTYFQNEAQLDKSGLPSDRFFAERPEGSVSTLKIQRTQQEDSAVYLCASSFALGDQPQHFGDGTRLSIL.

The chain carries TRBV10-1 and TRBJ2-7, with D unresolved. CDR3 size: 14 residues. The germline CDR1 and CDR2 sequences are WNHNN and SYGVQD (reference sequence). V was pared by 0 bases and J by 8 bases, with 14 bases between. The CDR3 sequence is CASSESPGSFKQYF. The CDR3, as DNA: TGCGCCAGCAGTGAGTCGCCAGGTTCCTTTAAGCAGTACTTC.

V usage is TRBV5-1 and J usage is TRBJ2-2; D gene unclear. Between the trimmed V and J ends, which lost 4 bases and 1 base, there was a span of 11 bases. Germline CDR1 is SGHRS and CDR2 is YFSETQ. The CDR3 consists of 15 residues. The CDR3, as DNA: TGCGCCAGCAGCATTAACGCAGGGAACACCGGGGAGCTGTTTTTT. Translated, it gives CASSINAGNTGELFF.

The V call is TRBV5-1, the J call TRBJ1-4; D might be TRBD1 (5 bases). Germline V gene lookup returns CDR1 SGHRS and CDR2 YFSETQ. V was shortened by 4 bases and J by 5 bases, with 12 bases between the two germline ends. The CDR3 spans 14 residues. The CDR3: CASSLGPSNEKLFF. DNA of the CDR3: TGCGCCAGCAGCCTGGGACCCTCGAATGAAAAACTGTTTTTT.